This T cell receptor beta chain was sequenced for a study of blood T cells in healthy people across ages. As concerns this clonotype: What it binds is unknown.

Collection of around 9.3 milliliters of peripheral blood was performed for each donor. Together with a sample-barcoded 5' primer, a J-beta primer mix was included in a second PCR lasting roughly 6 to 12 cycles. TCRdb called the 5' RACE reads again in MiXCR, with one record for every CDR3 protein. This sample carries approximately 880,000 distinct CDR3 sequences, approximately 49% of them seen once, and the ten largest clones take about an eighth. The CDR3 is made up of 14 amino acids. Germline V gives CDR1 MGHDK, CDR2 SYGVNS. J lost 11 bases, V lost 7 bases, and 15 bases had no gene match. Regarding the study as a whole: Observed TCR beta diversity showed a strong correlation with the percentage of naive T cells as measured by flow cytometry. Relative to aged donors, long-lived donors carried more naive CD4+ cells and displayed higher diversity.

The specimen was blood. The rearrangement joins TRBV25-1 to TRBJ1-1; 8 bases match TRBD1. This clonotype was sampled from a man under 40 in good health. The CDR3 sequence is CASNGQGLTVGAFF. In nucleotides, the CDR3 is TGTGCCAGCAACGGACAGGGACTAACCGTGGGGGCTTTCTTT.